These 31 T cell receptor beta chains came from one sample sequenced in a study of cytomegalovirus exposure and HLA in healthy donors. The PCR contained 60 Vbeta and 13 Jbeta primers. Data came from immunoSEQ multiplex PCR; TCRdb stores just in-frame clones and leaves some out. Of around 210,000 clones in the sample, 80% to 85% were seen once. The specimen was PBMCs. These receptors were collected from a woman aged 40 to 49 in good health and CMV-seronegative.

The chain links TRBV4-1 to TRBJ2-1; 7 nucleotides line up with TRBD1. This CDR3 contains 17 residues. The V gene's germline CDR1 is MGHRA and CDR2 YSYEKL. J gave up 5 bases and V 0 bases, and 10 bases lay outside the gene matches. The CDR3 protein is CASSQEGTGQLNNEQFF. In nucleotides, the CDR3 is TGCGCCAGCAGCCAAGAGGGAACGGGACAGTTAAACAATGAGCAGTTCTTC.

The rearrangement joins TRBV6-6 to TRBJ1-1, with D uncertain. CDR3 length equals 13 residues. Between the trimmed V and J ends, which lost 6 bases and 3 bases, there was a span of 11 bases. CDR1 is MNHNY and CDR2 is SVGAGI in the germline V gene (reference sequence). Here the CDR3 reads CASSQMFYTEAFF. As DNA, the CDR3 is TGTGCCAGCAGCCAGATGTTTTACACTGAAGCTTTCTTT.

V and J are TRBV27 and TRBJ2-5, with D uncertain. There are 12 residues in the CDR3. Germline values: CDR1 MNHEY, CDR2 SMNVEV (reference sequence). V was cut by 8 bases and J by 8 bases, with 15 bases left in between. CDR3 sequence reads: CASAHHPGTQYF. CDR3 coding DNA: TGTGCCAGCGCACACCATCCAGGTACCCAGTACTTC.

This sequence joins TRBV19 and TRBJ1-2; no definite D call. The V and J ends lost 10 bases and 8 bases respectively, with 26 bases between them. CDR1 LNHDA and CDR2 SQIVND come from the germline V gene (reference sequence). The CDR3 is made up of 15 amino acids. CDR3 residues: CATSFFVTAMGGYTF. The CDR3 region has the DNA TGTGCCACCTCATTTTTTGTGACGGCGATGGGCGGCTACACCTTC.

This chain uses TRBV30 with TRBJ2-7; maybe TRBD1 (5 bases). The CDR3 loop spans 14 amino acids. The germline CDR1 and CDR2 sequences are GTSNPN and SVGIG (reference sequence). V gave up 3 bases and J gave up 0 bases, with 12 bases separating them. The CDR3 sequence: CAWRDNAISYEQYF. CDR3 coding DNA: TGTGCCTGGAGGGACAATGCGATCTCCTACGAGCAGTACTTC.

The V and J genes are TRBV6-1 and TRBJ2-7, with 10 bases aligning to TRBD1. Trimming cost V 8 bases and J 4 bases; bases outside gene matches: 11. Germline V CDR1 and CDR2: MNHNS, SASEGT. There are 15 residues in the CDR3. CDR3: CASWSGTGAEYEQYF. DNA of the CDR3: TGTGCCAGCTGGTCAGGGACAGGGGCTGAATACGAGCAGTACTTC.

J is TRBJ2-4 and V is TRBV27; no definite D call. The CDR3 runs to 11 residues. Germline V gene data show CDR1 as MNHEY and CDR2 as SMNVEV (reference sequence). Trimming took 7 bases from V and 9 from J, leaving 10 bases between them. CDR3 loop: CASIEYGIQYF. The DNA of the CDR3 is TGTGCCAGCATTGAGTATGGCATTCAGTACTTC.

The chain links TRBV19 to TRBJ2-5; 9 nucleotides align to TRBD2. Germline CDR1 reads LNHDA; CDR2 reads SQIVND (reference sequence). The length of the CDR3 is 14 residues. Trimming cost V 6 bases and J 4 bases; bases outside gene matches: 6. CDR3 bases: TGTGCCAGTAGCACCCCTAGCGGGACAGAGACCCAGTACTTC. Translated: CASSTPSGTETQYF.

This chain uses TRBV25-1 with TRBJ2-1; D might be TRBD2 (6 bases). Germline CDR1 reads MGHDK; CDR2 reads SYGVNS. The CDR3 contains 14 residues. Trimming took off 8 bases at V and 4 bases at J, with 15 bases between the two ends. The CDR3 is CASQSASVYNEQFF. The DNA of the CDR3 is TGTGCCAGCCAATCGGCTAGCGTTTACAATGAGCAGTTCTTC.

The rearrangement links TRBV19 to TRBJ2-2; no reliable D call. Germline V lookup: CDR1 LNHDA, CDR2 SQIVND (reference sequence). This CDR3 is built from 14 residues. Trimming stripped 8 bases from V and 1 base from J, with 11 bases between. The DNA for the CDR3 is TGTGCCAGTGGTGGAGAGATGAACACCGGGGAGCTGTTTTTT. Translating gives CASGGEMNTGELFF.

This clone was counted once. The chain joins TRBV9 to TRBJ2-3; 9 nucleotides agree with TRBD2. V shed 2 bases, J shed 4 bases, and the junction held 5 bases outside the gene matches. Germline V gene sequence: CDR1 SGDLS, CDR2 YYNGEE. This CDR3 region has 15 residues. The CDR3 loop is CASSVAGGISDTQYF. Written as DNA, the CDR3 is TGTGCCAGCAGCGTGGCGGGAGGGATCTCAGATACGCAGTATTTT.

The gene calls are TRBV18 and TRBJ2-2, with 9 bases that match TRBD1. Unmatched junction bases numbered 5, after V lost 6 bases and J lost 6 bases. From germline, CDR1 is KGHSH and CDR2 LQKENI. The CDR3 covers 14 residues. CDR3 protein: CASSQQGAPGELFF. The CDR3 DNA reads TGTGCCAGCTCTCAACAGGGGGCGCCCGGGGAGCTGTTTTTT.

The sample holds a few counts of this clone. The genes are TRBV7-2 and TRBJ1-6; no firm D call. The CDR3 is 14 residues long. V was trimmed by 6 bases and J by 10 bases, leaving 16 bases between them. Germline lookup yields CDR1 SGHTA and CDR2 FQGNSA. The CDR3 sequence: CASSQIAKGSPLHF. For the CDR3, the DNA is TGTGCCAGCAGTCAAATAGCGAAAGGCTCACCCCTCCACTTT.

CDR3 sequence reads: CAISEDSSGNTIYF. The DNA for the CDR3 is TGTGCCATCAGTGAGGACAGCTCTGGAAACACCATATATTTT. The gene calls are TRBV10-3 and TRBJ1-3, with a tentative D call TRBD1 (5 bases). CDR1 and CDR2 (germline): ENHRY, SYGVKD. The CDR3 has 14 amino acids. Between the trimmed V and J ends, which lost 2 bases and 0 bases, there was a span of 5 bases.

This clone has more than one count but fewer than ten. This chain uses TRBV19 with TRBJ1-1; TRBD1 agrees at 7 bases. This CDR3 is 15 amino acids long. Germline V gene sequence: CDR1 LNHDA, CDR2 SQIVND (reference sequence). The ends lost 7 bases at V and 4 bases at J; junction bases unmatched: 12. The CDR3 DNA follows: TGTGCCAGTAAAATAGACAGGGTTGGATCCACTGAAGCTTTCTTT. Its translation is CASKIDRVGSTEAFF.

This chain connects TRBV5-4 to TRBJ2-1; 7 nucleotides line up with TRBD2. Germline CDR1 SGHNT, CDR2 YYREEE (reference sequence). J lost 3 bases, V lost 4 bases, and 13 bases had no gene match. The CDR3 consists of 17 residues. In nucleotides, the CDR3 is TGTGCCAGCAGCCGGGGGACTATTGGACTAGTCTACAATGAGCAGTTCTTC. It codes for CASSRGTIGLVYNEQFF.

This chain connects TRBV30 to TRBJ2-7, with D tentatively TRBD2 (5 bases). V lost 0 bases and J 2 bases, leaving 5 bases between the germline ends. The CDR3 consists of 12 residues. Germline CDR1 GTSNPN, CDR2 SVGIG (reference sequence). The CDR3 DNA reads TGTGCCTGGAGTGTACTAGCCTACGAGCAGTACTTC. Translating it yields CAWSVLAYEQYF.

A few counts support this clone. This chain links TRBV6-6 with TRBJ1-5, with unresolved D. The CDR3 covers 15 residues. Per germline, CDR1 MNHNY and CDR2 SVGAGI (reference sequence). V gave up 0 bases and J gave up 0 bases, with 6 bases separating them. In DNA, the CDR3 is TGTGCCAGCAGTTACTCTCGGGATAGCAATCAGCCCCAGCATTTT. Its protein is CASSYSRDSNQPQHF.

The rearrangement joins TRBV6-5 to TRBJ1-1, with unresolved D. Looked up from germline, CDR1 is MNHEY and CDR2 is SVGAGI. This CDR3 has 13 amino acids. V was cut by 6 bases and J by 5 bases, with 13 bases left in between. The CDR3 spells CASSLTTGTEAFF. Here the CDR3 DNA reads TGTGCCAGCAGCCTTACGACGGGAACTGAAGCTTTCTTT.

This rearrangement joins TRBV10-3 to TRBJ2-1; D is perhaps TRBD1 (6 bases). This CDR3 region has 17 residues. From germline, CDR1 is ENHRY and CDR2 SYGVKD. The ends were cut back, 4 bases at V and 1 base at J, with 17 bases in the middle. The CDR3 sequence: CAISAGQTQRSYNEQFF. CDR3 DNA sequence: TGTGCCATCAGTGCCGGACAGACCCAAAGATCCTACAATGAGCAGTTCTTC.

The rearrangement links TRBV7-6 to TRBJ2-7; TRBD1 might be the D (5 bases). The CDR3 covers 14 residues. Trimming left V 0 bases short and J 5 bases short, with 11 bases between. Germline-derived CDR1 and CDR2 are SGHVS and FNYEAQ. In DNA form, the CDR3 reads TGTGCCAGCAGCTTAGCAGGGGTTTGGAACGAGCAGTACTTC. Translating gives CASSLAGVWNEQYF.

The CDR3 sequence is CASRPTSGYTGELFF. The CDR3 nucleotides are TGTGCCAGCAGACCTACTAGCGGTTACACCGGGGAGCTGTTTTTT. This chain links TRBV7-3 with TRBJ2-2; 8 bases map to TRBD2. The V and J ends lost 6 bases and 3 bases, in that order; junction bases with no gene match: 6. The CDR3 spans 15 residues. Germline values: CDR1 SGHTA, CDR2 FQGTGA.

The chain combines TRBV5-1 with TRBJ2-7; 7 bases agree with TRBD1. This CDR3 spans 15 amino acids. The junction had 7 bases not matched to a gene; V was cut back by 4 bases and J by 0 bases. Germline assignment: CDR1 SGHRS and CDR2 YFSETQ. CDR3 residues: CASSHGTAISYEQYF. CDR3 sequence (DNA): TGCGCCAGCAGCCACGGGACAGCTATCTCCTACGAGCAGTACTTC.

The chain combines TRBV20-1 with TRBJ1-1; D ambiguous. The V gene lost 3 bases and the J gene lost 4 bases, with 6 bases spanning the gap. The CDR3 has 11 residues. Germline loops: CDR1 DFQATT, CDR2 SNEGSKA (reference sequence). The chain's CDR3 is CSASRGTEAFF. Here the CDR3 DNA reads TGCAGTGCTAGTAGAGGCACTGAAGCTTTCTTT.

This rearrangement joins TRBV9 to TRBJ2-7; TRBD1 matches at 7 bases. CDR3 length: 14 residues. From germline, CDR1 is SGDLS and CDR2 YYNGEE. Trimming removed 0 bases from V and 4 bases from J; junction bases left unmatched: 4. This chain's CDR3 is CASSVEGTAYEQYF. Written as DNA, the CDR3 is TGTGCCAGCAGCGTAGAGGGGACAGCATACGAGCAGTACTTC.

This clone showed up just once. The genes are TRBV4-2 and TRBJ1-1, with D possibly TRBD1 on 5 matching bases. The CDR3 totals 15 residues. The V gene's germline CDR1 is LGHNA and CDR2 YNFKEQ. V dropped 3 bases and J dropped 1 base, with 12 bases sitting between them. The CDR3 DNA follows: TGTGCCAGCAGCCAGGTCGGACACTCGAACACTGAAGCTTTCTTT. Amino acid sequence: CASSQVGHSNTEAFF.

This rearrangement joins TRBV7-8 to TRBJ2-3; 10 nucleotides match TRBD2. Per germline, CDR1 SGHVS and CDR2 FQNEAQ. This CDR3 spans 15 amino acids. With 6 bases clipped from V and 4 bases from J, the junction kept 7 bases outside the gene matches. CDR3 protein: CASSFGTSEADTQYF. Written as DNA, the CDR3 is TGTGCCAGCAGTTTTGGGACTAGCGAGGCAGATACGCAGTATTTT.

This sequence joins TRBV7-2 and TRBJ2-7; D not certain. The CDR3 covers 13 residues. V lost 4 bases and J lost 3, with 10 bases in between. Per germline, CDR1 SGHTA and CDR2 FQGNSA. Written as DNA, the CDR3 is TGTGCCAGCAGCTATGGCAAGAACTACGAGCAGTACTTC. Its translation is CASSYGKNYEQYF.

V is TRBV19 and J is TRBJ1-1, with D possibly matching TRBD1 (5 bases). Germline CDR1 and CDR2: LNHDA and SQIVND (reference sequence). The CDR3 totals 14 residues. Trimming removed 3 bases from V and 6 bases from J, with 14 bases in between. The CDR3 reads CASSMGQGWSEAFF. The CDR3 DNA is TGTGCCAGTAGTATGGGCCAGGGTTGGTCTGAAGCTTTCTTT.

The chain joins TRBV7-9 to TRBJ2-7; maybe TRBD2 (5 bases). V dropped 2 bases and J dropped 5 bases, with 16 bases sitting between them. The CDR3 is 15 amino acids. CDR1 and CDR2 from the germline V gene are SEHNR and FQNEAQ (reference sequence). The CDR3 spells CASSLREGSWNEQYF. The CDR3, as DNA: TGTGCCAGCAGCTTACGCGAGGGATCTTGGAACGAGCAGTACTTC.

This clone was recorded only once. The chain carries TRBV13 and TRBJ2-3; D gene uncertain. The length of the CDR3 is 13 residues. From germline, CDR1 is PRHDT and CDR2 FYEKMQ (reference sequence). Trimming took 5 bases from V and 0 from J, leaving 6 bases between them. The CDR3 DNA sequence: TGTGCCAGCAGCATCACAAGCACAGATACGCAGTATTTT. Residues: CASSITSTDTQYF.